A single sample gave rise to the 26 T cell receptor beta chains below, sequenced in a study of blood T cell repertoires in COVID-19. Using immunoSEQ multiplex PCR, the repertoire was profiled, and TCRdb retains in-frame clones only, with some absent. The sample includes 150,000 to 160,000 clones, approximately 86% of them seen just once. Sequenced: peripheral blood. The source of these receptors is a woman in her seventies with acute or convalescent COVID-19.

The chain uses TRBV30 and TRBJ1-5; perhaps TRBD1 as D (5 bases). Germline V gene data show CDR1 as GTSNPN and CDR2 as SVGIG (reference sequence). V lost 2 bases and J lost 4, with 9 bases in between. The CDR3 is made up of 13 amino acids. Written as DNA, the CDR3 is TGTGCCTGGAGTAGGGGTCTAAATCAGCCCCAGCATTTT. Translating gives CAWSRGLNQPQHF.

V gene TRBV6-2 or TRBV6-3 combines with J gene TRBJ1-2; TRBD1 agrees at 7 bases. Per germline, CDR1 MNHEY and CDR2 SVGEGT. This CDR3 region has 15 residues. J gave up 2 bases and V 5 bases, and 8 bases lay outside the gene matches. This CDR3 reads CASSQALTGNYGYTF. Written as DNA, the CDR3 is TGTGCCAGCAGTCAGGCCCTGACAGGGAACTATGGCTACACCTTC.

The V gene is TRBV2, the J gene TRBJ1-6; 9 nucleotides align to TRBD1. Germline V gene data show CDR1 as SNHLY and CDR2 as FYNNEI. V shed 4 bases and J 1 base; nucleotides not matched to a gene: 11. CDR3 length: 19 amino acids. CDR3 amino acids: CASSGMVKTGGSYNSPLHF. The CDR3 DNA follows: TGTGCCAGCAGTGGTATGGTCAAGACAGGGGGATCCTATAATTCACCCCTCCACTTT.

The chain employs TRBV28 and TRBJ1-2; 9 positions match TRBD1. The CDR3 covers 12 residues. CDR1 MDHEN and CDR2 SYDVKM come from the germline V gene. Trimming took 6 bases from V and 8 from J; bases not matched to a gene: 4. For the CDR3, the DNA is TGTGCCAGCAGGACAGGGGGTAAGGGCTACACCTTC. Translation: CASRTGGKGYTF.

The chain joins TRBV2 to TRBJ2-5; 11 bases fit TRBD2. Germline loops: CDR1 SNHLY, CDR2 FYNNEI. This CDR3 region has 14 residues. Unmatched junction bases numbered 5, after V lost 6 bases and J lost 5 bases. Here the CDR3 reads CASRLAGGGETQYF. As DNA, the CDR3 is TGTGCCAGCAGGCTAGCGGGGGGCGGGGAGACCCAGTACTTC.

This clone was recorded once. This rearrangement joins TRBV24-1 to TRBJ2-3, with 7 bases matching TRBD2. Unmatched junction bases numbered 4, after V lost 1 base and J lost 4 bases. The CDR3 covers 15 residues. CDR1 and CDR2 (germline): KGHDR, SFDVKD. The CDR3 sequence is CATSDFGGGPDTQYF. CDR3 nucleotides: TGTGCCACCAGTGATTTTGGGGGGGGACCAGATACGCAGTATTTT.

The CDR3 loop reads CASSYDQVRDGYTF. The CDR3 region has the DNA TGTGCCAGCAGTTACGATCAGGTCCGAGATGGCTACACCTTC. The V call is TRBV6-5, the J call TRBJ1-2, with unresolved D. The CDR3 loop spans 14 amino acids. The V and J ends lost 2 bases and 6 bases respectively, with 13 bases between them. The V gene's germline CDR1 is MNHEY and CDR2 SVGAGI.

J is TRBJ2-7 and V is TRBV5-1, with TRBD2 as a possible D gene (6 bases). The V end was cut by 0 bases, the J end by 2 bases, with 15 bases between. Germline V CDR1 and CDR2: SGHRS, YFSETQ. This CDR3 has 16 residues. This chain's CDR3 is CASSLVGNTGAYEQYF. The CDR3 DNA reads as TGCGCCAGCAGCTTGGTTGGAAATACGGGGGCCTACGAGCAGTACTTC.

The chain combines TRBV5-1 with TRBJ2-5; 9 bases are a match to TRBD2. The germline V gene has CDR1 SGHRS and CDR2 YFSETQ. V was clipped by 5 bases and J by 3 bases; unmatched bases: 5. The CDR3 totals 14 residues. The CDR3 protein is CASRKTSGEETQYF. The DNA of the CDR3 is TGCGCCAGCAGAAAGACTAGCGGCGAAGAGACCCAGTACTTC.

The rearrangement uses TRBV18 and TRBJ1-1; D perhaps matches TRBD1 (5 bases). This CDR3 is 14 amino acids long. V was clipped by 2 bases and J by 1 base, with 8 bases between them. Germline V gives CDR1 KGHSH, CDR2 LQKENI. The CDR3 DNA follows: TGTGCCAGCTCACCAGCACAGGCGAACACTGAAGCTTTCTTT. The encoded protein is CASSPAQANTEAFF.

The genes are TRBV5-5 and TRBJ1-3; D gene ambiguous. Per germline, CDR1 SGHKS and CDR2 YYEKEE (reference sequence). Trimming took 1 base from V and 0 from J, leaving 8 bases between them. This CDR3 comprises 15 residues. CDR3 nucleotides: TGTGCCAGCAGCTTGTCCGGGTCCTCTGGAAACACCATATATTTT. Its translation is CASSLSGSSGNTIYF.

The gene calls are TRBV20-1 and TRBJ2-1, with TRBD2 matching over 8 bases. With V trimmed by 3 bases and J by 4 bases, 11 bases remained unmatched. The CDR3 has 16 residues. Germline CDR1 is DFQATT and CDR2 is SNEGSKA (reference sequence). The CDR3 sequence: CSASTDRGGYYNEQFF. The CDR3 DNA sequence: TGCAGTGCTAGTACCGATCGGGGGGGCTATTACAATGAGCAGTTCTTC.

The chain is built from TRBV30 and TRBJ1-3; perhaps TRBD1 as D (5 bases). The CDR3 is 15 residues long. V lost 5 bases and J 0 bases, leaving 14 bases between the germline ends. Germline lookup yields CDR1 GTSNPN and CDR2 SVGIG (reference sequence). CDR3: CAWAPGTGSGNTIYF. CDR3 sequence (DNA): TGTGCCTGGGCCCCGGGGACTGGCTCTGGAAACACCATATATTTT.

V is TRBV6-6 and J is TRBJ2-7, with 7 positions matching TRBD2. This CDR3 region has 15 residues. V trimming: 0 bases; J trimming: 3 bases; junction bases outside the gene matches: 5. The germline V gene encodes CDR1 MNHNY and CDR2 SVGAGI (reference sequence). The CDR3 sequence is CASSYSGTKVYEQYF. Written as DNA, the CDR3 is TGTGCCAGCAGTTACTCAGGGACTAAAGTCTACGAGCAGTACTTC.

This clone was found once. The chain carries TRBV28 and TRBJ2-5; TRBD1 aligns across 10 bases. V gave up 6 bases and J gave up 7 bases; unmatched junction bases: 5. CDR3 length equals 13 residues. CDR1 is MDHEN, CDR2 SYDVKM, per germline. The CDR3 spells CASSDRGRGTQYF. For the CDR3, the DNA is TGTGCCAGCAGCGACAGGGGGCGTGGGACCCAGTACTTC.

This chain links TRBV19 with TRBJ1-3; weak D call: TRBD1 (5 bases). V was trimmed by 6 bases and J by 10 bases, leaving 16 bases between them. The CDR3 totals 13 residues. Germline assignment: CDR1 LNHDA and CDR2 SQIVND (reference sequence). Here the CDR3 DNA reads TGTGCCAGTAGCTGGACAACCCAGGGAACCATATATTTT. Protein: CASSWTTQGTIYF.

Concerning this clone: Within the sample, other DNA sequences also encode this same CDR3. The chain recombines TRBV18 with TRBJ2-1; 9 bases line up with TRBD1. The junction had 1 base not matched to a gene; V was cut back by 0 bases and J by 1 base. Germline V gene sequence: CDR1 KGHSH, CDR2 LQKENI. This CDR3 is 16 amino acids long. The DNA of the CDR3 is TGTGCCAGCTCACCACCGGGACAGGGTTCCTACAATGAGCAGTTCTTC. Its translation is CASSPPGQGSYNEQFF.

This clone was counted a few times. The chain recombines TRBV2 with TRBJ2-1; 8 positions match TRBD1. The CDR3 has 16 residues. The V gene's germline CDR1 is SNHLY and CDR2 FYNNEI. V lost 2 bases and J lost 5; bases outside the gene matches: 8. CDR3: CASSEFHGQGHNEQFF. DNA for the CDR3: TGTGCCAGCAGTGAATTTCACGGACAGGGCCACAATGAGCAGTTCTTC.

In DNA form, the CDR3 reads TGTGCCAGCAGCTTTTTAGGGGGCGTGGACACCGGGGAGCTGTTTTTT. As protein: CASSFLGGVDTGELFF. The rearrangement links TRBV11-2 to TRBJ2-2; 7 positions agree with TRBD1. The length of the CDR3 is 16 residues. Germline CDR1 is SGHAT and CDR2 is FQNNGV. Germline trimming cut 3 bases from V and 3 bases from J; bases unmatched to any gene: 7.

This chain connects TRBV10-2 to TRBJ2-5; 11 nucleotides line up with TRBD2. V was pared by 7 bases and J by 1 base, with 5 bases of the junction left unmatched. Germline CDR1 is WSHSY and CDR2 is SAAADI. The CDR3 length is 15 residues. CDR3 DNA sequence: TGCGCCAGCAACCCTAGCGGGGGGAGCCAAGAGACCCAGTACTTC. Amino acids: CASNPSGGSQETQYF.

The J gene is TRBJ1-1, the V gene TRBV2, with 9 bases fitting TRBD1. The ends lost 7 bases at V and 0 bases at J; junction bases unmatched: 3. The CDR3 spans 14 residues. CDR1 is SNHLY, CDR2 FYNNEI, per germline. The CDR3 spells CASKYRGLNTEAFF. The CDR3 DNA reads as TGTGCCAGCAAGTACAGGGGGCTGAACACTGAAGCTTTCTTT.

The chain links TRBV4-2 to TRBJ2-2; D might be TRBD1 (6 bases). V was trimmed by 4 bases and J by 4 bases, leaving 13 bases between them. This CDR3 has 15 residues. Germline V CDR1 and CDR2: LGHNA, YNFKEQ. The CDR3 here is CASSRSQGPTGELFF. DNA for the CDR3: TGTGCCAGCAGCCGGTCCCAGGGGCCCACCGGGGAGCTGTTTTTT.

This chain links TRBV7-2 with TRBJ2-1; TRBD1 aligns across 10 bases. Per the germline V gene, CDR1 is SGHTA and CDR2 is FQGNSA. Unmatched junction bases numbered 7, after V lost 5 bases and J lost 3 bases. The CDR3 extends over 16 amino acids. The CDR3 here is CASSLRGQGVYNEQFF. DNA for the CDR3: TGTGCCAGCAGCCTCCGAGGACAGGGGGTCTACAATGAGCAGTTCTTC.

The chain carries TRBV11-2 and TRBJ1-2; D uncertain. Trimming removed 0 bases at V and 0 bases at J, with 2 bases between. This CDR3 has 13 amino acids. The germline V gene encodes CDR1 SGHAT and CDR2 FQNNGV. CDR3 protein: CASSLDTNYGYTF. CDR3 in DNA: TGTGCCAGCAGCTTAGACACTAACTATGGCTACACCTTC.

V gene TRBV18 combines with J gene TRBJ1-4, with TRBD1 matching 9 bases. CDR3 length: 15 residues. The V gene's germline CDR1 is KGHSH and CDR2 LQKENI. The V and J ends lost 6 bases and 8 bases, in that order; junction bases with no gene match: 10. CDR3 residues: CASSLQGQGREKLFF. The DNA of the CDR3 is TGTGCCAGCTCCTTGCAGGGACAGGGCCGAGAAAAACTGTTTTTT.

The chain links TRBV7-2 to TRBJ2-5; 8 bases align to TRBD1. CDR1 and CDR2 (germline): SGHTA, FQGNSA. V trimming: 7 bases; J trimming: 5 bases; junction bases outside the gene matches: 12. The CDR3 length is 15 residues. The CDR3 nucleotides are TGTGCCAGCACCCCCAATGGCCAGGGGGCGGAGACCCAGTACTTC. Translation: CASTPNGQGAETQYF.